This TCR beta chain appears in the sequencing data of a study of blood T cell repertoires in COVID-19. Participants had their cohort set by participant-reported clinical history. Study processing details: Estimation of nucleated cell counts relied on the amplification of reference gene primers. Sequencing used immunoSEQ multiplex PCR; TCRdb keeps in-frame clones, though not all of them. V and J calls and clone size are given by that table; D and trimming were obtained from the DNA. The data contain approximately 220,000 clones, 80% to 90% of them seen just once; the ten biggest clones take up about 3.3%. This clonotype originated in a woman between 18 and 29 years old in a cohort exposed to, infected with or recovered from COVID-19 (not recorded which). Sequencing input: PBMCs or T cells enriched from blood (not recorded which).

The CDR3 nucleotides read TGTGCCAGCAGTCGTCCGGGGACTGTCACAGATACGCAGTATTTT. Its protein is CASSRPGTVTDTQYF. The V gene is TRBV27, the J gene TRBJ2-3; D possibly corresponds to TRBD2 (6 bases). Trimming took off 5 bases at V and 2 bases at J, with 14 bases between the two ends. Germline-derived CDR1 and CDR2 are MNHEY and SMNVEV (reference sequence). This CDR3 region has 15 residues.